This T cell receptor beta chain is drawn from a study of memory CD4+ T cells and cytomegalovirus serostatus. Measured with immunoSEQ multiplex PCR; TCRdb has only the in-frame clones, and not every one. Among roughly 64,000 clones, about 74% were seen once, and the ten largest hold roughly 1%. This clone was detected a few times. Its target is unknown. CDR1 is SGHTA, CDR2 FQGNSA, per germline. The CDR3 consists of 16 residues. V was pared by 2 bases and J by 6 bases, with 17 bases between. Single viable CD3+CD4+CD8-CD45RO+ cells were sorted as the memory CD4+ T cells. Study-wide results and caveats: Of 150 to 200 reported CMV TCRbeta sequences, around 62 were found in memory CD4+ repertoires.

Specimen: memory CD4+ T cells from blood. This chain uses TRBV7-2 with TRBJ1-5, with TRBD1 as a possible D gene (6 bases). This clonotype originated in an adult in good health and CMV-seronegative. The CDR3 region is CASSLLAGGVGQPQHF. CDR3 DNA: TGTGCCAGCAGCTTACTAGCGGGGGGCGTGGGTCAGCCCCAGCATTTT.